The rows below give T cell receptor beta chains drawn from one sample of a study of T cell responses to AZD1222 COVID-19 vaccine. TCRdb's copy holds only in-frame clones and misses some; the assay was immunoSEQ multiplex PCR. The data show about 150,000 clones, about 92% seen once. This specimen was peripheral blood, taken 28 days after the second AZD1222 dose. These receptors were collected from an adult who received the AZD1222 COVID-19 vaccine. Each CDR3 is given with its conserved first and last residue. A D gene is named only where the DNA matches it firmly. Some rows mark clone size as missing; the rest say once, few, many or name a class of expanded clone.

TRBJ1-1,-,TRBV2,-,TGTGCCAGCAGTGGCGAAGTTCTCAACACTGAAGCTTTCTTT,CASSGEVLNTEAFF
TRBJ2-7,-,TRBV27,TRBD1,TGTGCCAGCAGTTTCACAGGGGGCGCCTCCTACGAGCAGTACTTC,CASSFTGGASYEQYF
TRBJ2-1,-,TRBV2,TRBD1,TGTGCCAGCACATCGGGTATGGGTGCCGCCGGGACAGACCACAATGAGCAGTTCTTC,CASTSGMGAAGTDHNEQFF
TRBJ2-5,once,TRBV2,-,TGTGCCAGCAGTGACCTCGGGGGAATGGAAGAGACCCAGTACTTC,CASSDLGGMEETQYF
TRBJ2-3,-,TRBV6-1,-,TGTGCCAGCAGTGCTTTATACGGGTCAAGGGGAGATACGCAGTATTTT,CASSALYGSRGDTQYF
TRBJ2-3,-,TRBV7-8,TRBD2,TGTGCCAGCAGCAAAAGGAGCGGGAGTTTTAAATCTGATACGCAGTATTTT,CASSKRSGSFKSDTQYF
TRBJ1-2,-,TRBV27,-,TGTGCCAGCAGTCTAGGGGTCGGGGCAGGGGACGAAGACTATGGCTACACCTTC,CASSLGVGAGDEDYGYTF
TRBJ2-5,-,TRBV3-1/TRBV3-2,-,TGTGCCAGCAGCCGAGAGACCCAGTACTTC,CASSRETQYF
TRBJ1-4,-,TRBV28,TRBD1,TGTGCCAGCAGTTACTTGGGACAGGGGTTCGAAAAACTGTTTTTT,CASSYLGQGFEKLFF
TRBJ2-5,-,TRBV19,-,TGTGCCAGTAGTAATAAGGCTAGAGTCGAGACCCAGTACTTC,CASSNKARVETQYF
TRBJ2-2,-,TRBV3-1/TRBV3-2,-,TGTGCCAGCAGCCAGACAGGCATCGGGGAGCTGTTTTTT,CASSQTGIGELFF
TRBJ2-5,-,TRBV7-2,-,TGTGCCAGCAGCTTAGTAGCAGGCCGGAGAGGGGAGACCCAGTACTTC,CASSLVAGRRGETQYF
TRBJ2-3,-,TRBV28,-,TGTGCCAGCAGTTTTTCGGGGGACGGGACAGATACGCAGTATTTT,CASSFSGDGTDTQYF
TRBJ2-3,-,TRBV4-3,TRBD2,TGCGCCAGCAGCCACGAGACTAGCGGGAGTTCATATACGCAGTATTTT,CASSHETSGSSYTQYF
TRBJ1-2,-,TRBV19,-,TGTGCCAGTAGTATTACCGGGAGTAACTATGGCTACACCTTC,CASSITGSNYGYTF
TRBJ2-7,-,TRBV5-1,TRBD2,TGCGCCAGCAGCTTTATAGCGGGAGGTTCCTACGAGCAGTACTTC,CASSFIAGGSYEQYF
TRBJ2-3,-,TRBV4-2,-,TGTGCCAGCAGCCAAGGGGAACTCACAGATACGCAGTATTTT,CASSQGELTDTQYF
TRBJ1-1,once,TRBV7-8,-,TGTGCCAGCAGCTTAGCGGGGTCAATTGCTAGGAAAGCTTTCTTT,CASSLAGSIARKAFF
TRBJ1-5,once,TRBV6-1,-,TGTGCCAGCAGTGAACCAGGGCTGGGTCAGCCCCAGCATTTT,CASSEPGLGQPQHF
TRBJ1-1,-,TRBV6-5,-,TGTGCCAGCATAAGTCACGGCTGGAACACTGAAGCTTTCTTT,CASISHGWNTEAFF
TRBJ1-3,-,TRBV7-6,-,TGTGCCAGCAGCCAAAGAGGACAGCTCTCTGGAAACACCATATATTTT,CASSQRGQLSGNTIYF
TRBJ1-1,-,TRBV10-3,-,TGTGCCATGTCAGGGATGGCGGACACTGAAGCTTTCTTT,CAMSGMADTEAFF
TRBJ1-3,-,TRBV5-1,TRBD1,TGCGCCAGCAGCCCCGACAGGGTAGCTGGAAACACCATATATTTT,CASSPDRVAGNTIYF
TRBJ1-1,-,TRBV7-2,TRBD1,TGTGCCAGCAGCGCGCGACAGGGCCTCTTAAAAGCTTTCTTT,CASSARQGLLKAFF
TRBJ2-3,-,TRBV5-1,-,TGCGCCAGCAGCTTGGTGGTAGGGCCCGCAGATACGCAGTATTTT,CASSLVVGPADTQYF
TRBJ2-3,-,TRBV14,-,TGTGCCAGCAGCCATCGGGGGGCGGATACGCAGTATTTT,CASSHRGADTQYF